Here is one T cell receptor beta chain with its context. 13 Jbeta primers and 60 Vbeta primers were used for the PCR. Only in-frame clones appear in the TCRdb table, and some are missing; sequencing was by immunoSEQ multiplex PCR. Among fewer than 250,000 clones listed, approximately 85% were seen once. V lost 7 bases, J lost 6 bases, and 15 bases lay in between. Germline loops: CDR1 SQVTM, CDR2 ANQGSEA. The CDR3 contains 12 residues. This specimen comes from a study of cytomegalovirus exposure and HLA in healthy donors. The V call is TRBV29-1, the J call TRBJ2-5; D perhaps matches TRBD2 (5 bases). Sequencing used PBMCs. The TCR was taken from a man younger than 35 in good health and CMV-seronegative. CDR3 coding DNA: TGCAGCGCCGCGGGTGGCCGGCAGACCCAGTACTTC. Translated, it gives CSAAGGRQTQYF.